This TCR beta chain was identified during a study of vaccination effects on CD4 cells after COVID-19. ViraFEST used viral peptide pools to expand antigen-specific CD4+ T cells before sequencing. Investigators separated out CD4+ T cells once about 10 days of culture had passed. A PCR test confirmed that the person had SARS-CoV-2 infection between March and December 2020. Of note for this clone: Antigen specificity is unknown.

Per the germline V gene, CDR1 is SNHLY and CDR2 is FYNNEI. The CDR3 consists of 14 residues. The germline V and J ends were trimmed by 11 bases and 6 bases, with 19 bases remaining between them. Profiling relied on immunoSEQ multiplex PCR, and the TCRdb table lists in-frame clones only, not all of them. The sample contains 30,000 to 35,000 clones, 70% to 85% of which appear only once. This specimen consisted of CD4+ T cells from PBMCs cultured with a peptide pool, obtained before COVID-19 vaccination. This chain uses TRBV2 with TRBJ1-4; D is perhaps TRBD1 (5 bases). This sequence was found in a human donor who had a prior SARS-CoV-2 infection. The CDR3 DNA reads TGTGCCGGGGATTCGGGGGAAGGGGATGAAAAACTGTTTTTT. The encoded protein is CAGDSGEGDEKLFF.